The subject of this entry is one T cell receptor (beta chain). Distinct nucleotide sequences in the sample also encode this CDR3. Which cohort a participant joined came from the clinical history participants gave. This specimen comes from a study of blood T cell repertoires in COVID-19. Study-level information: The study drew acute and convalescent COVID-19 samples from the United States, Italy and Spain.

The protocol was immunoSEQ multiplex PCR, while the TCRdb copy is restricted to in-frame clones and leaves out a portion. The repertoire holds roughly 400,000 clones, about nine tenths seen once, with 1.7% in the top ten. CDR3 size: 15 residues. Germline V gene sequence: CDR1 MNHEY, CDR2 SMNVEV (reference sequence). Deletions cut 5 bases from V and 0 bases from J, with 11 bases between. The material sequenced was PBMCs or T cells enriched from blood (not recorded which). This clonotype originated in a woman aged 25 to 39 who had recovered from COVID-19. This chain connects TRBV27 to TRBJ1-5; D is unresolved. The chain's CDR3 is CASSPTAYSNQPQHF. The CDR3 nucleotides read TGTGCCAGCAGTCCCACAGCTTATAGCAATCAGCCCCAGCATTTT.